Listed below are T cell receptor beta chains from one sample, sequenced in a study of follicular helper T cells after annual influenza vaccination. Clones were sequenced by immunoSEQ multiplex PCR, and TCRdb holds only the in-frame ones, with some missing. The sample data list approximately 28 clones. Sequenced here: tetramer-positive CD4+ T cells from blood, sampled 180 days after influenza vaccination. The receptors were sampled from an adult who received the influenza vaccine. The CDR3 runs from the conserved cysteine through the conserved F or W. The order of the fields is D gene, J gene, clone size, V gene, CDR3 DNA, CDR3 protein. A D gene is named only where the DNA matches it firmly. Clone sizes are given selectively: once, few, many, or a class where the clone is expanded.

d_gene: TRBD1
j_gene: TRBJ1-2
abundance: once
v_gene: TRBV28
CDR3nt: TGTGCCAGCAGTAATATAGACAGGGGTGGCTATGGCTACACCTTC
CDR3aa: CASSNIDRGGYGYTF

d_gene: TRBD1
j_gene: TRBJ2-7
abundance: -
v_gene: TRBV28
CDR3nt: TGTGCCAGCAATGGGGGCGCGGGACAGGGGATCCACGAGCAGTACTTC
CDR3aa: CASNGGAGQGIHEQYF

d_gene: TRBD1
j_gene: TRBJ2-7
abundance: -
v_gene: TRBV28
CDR3nt: TGTGCCAGCAGTTTGGGAGACAGGGGCCACGAGCAGTACTTC
CDR3aa: CASSLGDRGHEQYF

d_gene: -
j_gene: TRBJ2-5
abundance: -
v_gene: TRBV6-5
CDR3nt: TGTGCCAGCAGCCGCGGGGACATAAAGACCCAGTACTTC
CDR3aa: CASSRGDIKTQYF

d_gene: -
j_gene: TRBJ1-1
abundance: -
v_gene: TRBV5-1
CDR3nt: TGCGCCAGCATGAGGGGGACGCAGACTGAAGCTTTCTTT
CDR3aa: CASMRGTQTEAFF

d_gene: -
j_gene: TRBJ1-1
abundance: -
v_gene: TRBV21-1
CDR3nt: TGTGCCAGCAGCTTCGTTGTATACACAATTCGCACTGAAGCTTTCTTT
CDR3aa: CASSFVVYTIRTEAFF

d_gene: -
j_gene: TRBJ2-1
abundance: -
v_gene: TRBV28
CDR3nt: TGTGCCAGCAGTTTACGCGGGGGCTGCTTCTTC
CDR3aa: CASSLRGGCFF

d_gene: TRBD2
j_gene: TRBJ2-1
abundance: -
v_gene: TRBV28
CDR3nt: TGTGCCAGCAGTTCGCCGGGACTAGGTTACAATGAGCAGTTCTTC
CDR3aa: CASSSPGLGYNEQFF

d_gene: -
j_gene: TRBJ1-2
abundance: -
v_gene: TRBV1
CDR3nt: TGCACCAGCAGCCAACGTGTGCGAAAGACCTATGGCTACACCTTC
CDR3aa: CTSSQRVRKTYGYTF

d_gene: TRBD1
j_gene: TRBJ2-5
abundance: -
v_gene: TRBV10-1
CDR3nt: TGCGCCAGGGACAGAGACAGGGGGAGTCAAGAGACCCAGTACTTC
CDR3aa: CARDRDRGSQETQYF

d_gene: TRBD2
j_gene: TRBJ2-2
abundance: -
v_gene: TRBV28
CDR3nt: TGTGCCAGCAGCACTAGCGGGGGGGCCGGGGAGCTGTTTTTT
CDR3aa: CASSTSGGAGELFF